This T cell receptor (beta chain) comes out of a study of lymphopenia after photon versus proton radiotherapy. The study's findings and limits: Photon-treated patients lost naive T cells and TCR diversity; proton-treated stayed stable. Larger post-nadir TCR diversity loss correlated inversely with survival in deceased patients.

CDR1 MNHEY and CDR2 SVGAGI come from the germline V gene. Trimming at V came to 5 bases and at J to 6 bases, leaving 8 bases not matched to a gene. The CDR3 runs to 15 residues. Comments on this clone: What it binds is unknown.

Repertoires were generated with immunoSEQ multiplex PCR, while TCRdb's copy carries only in-frame clones and drops some. The table records about 30,000 clones, about nine tenths of them present only once. The sequence was collected from a woman in her fifties or sixties with pancreatic cancer. This sequence joins TRBV6-5 and TRBJ2-7; 12 bases line up with TRBD2. The starting material was peripheral blood, obtained from a patient treated with photon-based radiotherapy. CDR3 sequence: CASSKTSGSGVEQYF. As DNA, the CDR3 is TGTGCCAGCAGTAAGACTAGCGGGAGTGGAGTCGAGCAGTACTTC.